The 18 T cell receptor beta chains below come from one sample, sequenced in a study of cytomegalovirus exposure and HLA in healthy donors. The protocol was immunoSEQ multiplex PCR, while the TCRdb copy is restricted to in-frame clones and leaves out a portion. The table has about 130,000 clones, approximately 80% seen once. The sequenced material came from PBMCs. All receptors come from a man between 25 and 39 years old in good health and CMV-seropositive.

The V gene is TRBV7-2, the J gene TRBJ1-3; possibly TRBD1 for D (5 bases). CDR1 is SGHTA, CDR2 FQGNSA, per germline. Trimming took off 5 bases at V and 1 base at J, with 21 bases between the two ends. The CDR3 runs 18 residues. The DNA of the CDR3 is TGTGCCAGCAGCCTCTTAATGCAGGGCTGGGGTTCTGGAAACACCATATATTTT. It specifies CASSLLMQGWGSGNTIYF.

The chain carries TRBV5-4 and TRBJ2-2; D gene ambiguous. V was shortened by 0 bases and J by 1 base, with 7 bases between the two germline ends. In germline, CDR1 is SGHNT, CDR2 YYREEE (reference sequence). The CDR3 covers 15 residues. The CDR3 sequence is CASSLEPVNTGELFF. The CDR3 region has the DNA TGTGCCAGCAGCTTGGAACCGGTGAACACCGGGGAGCTGTTTTTT. Complete variable domain (other parts from reference TRBV5-4 and TRBJ2-2): ETGVTQSPTHLIKTRGQQVTLRCSSQSGHNTVSWYQQALGQGPQFIFQYYREEENGRGNFPPRFSGLQFPNYSSELNVNALELDDSALYLCASSLEPVNTGELFFGEGSRLTVL.

The chain employs TRBV10-3 and TRBJ1-4; the D is unclear. CDR3 length: 12 amino acids. Per the germline V gene, CDR1 is ENHRY and CDR2 is SYGVKD. Between the trimmed V and J ends, which lost 8 bases and 7 bases, there was a span of 11 bases. CDR3 loop: CAIGQLGEKLFF. CDR3 bases: TGTGCCATCGGGCAGCTGGGTGAAAAACTGTTTTTT.

The rearrangement uses TRBV15 and TRBJ2-7; 9 bases line up with TRBD2. The V segment lost 2 bases and the J segment 3 bases; nucleotides outside the gene matches: 5. The CDR3 is made up of 15 amino acids. Germline CDR1 reads LNHNV; CDR2 reads YYDKDF (reference sequence). The CDR3 region has the DNA TGTGCCACCAGCAGACTAGCGGGATCTTTCTACGAGCAGTACTTC. Its protein is CATSRLAGSFYEQYF. The full variable domain, with the rest looked up from reference TRBV15 and TRBJ2-7, is DAMVIQNPRYQVTQFGKPVTLSCSQTLNHNVMYWYQQKSSQAPKLLFHYYDKDFNNEADTPDNFQSRRPNTSFCFLDIRSPGLGDTAMYLCATSRLAGSFYEQYFGPGTRLTVT.

The sample holds one count of this clone. The CDR3 loop reads CATSQSLYNEQFF. In DNA, the CDR3 is TGTGCCACCAGCCAAAGCCTATACAATGAGCAGTTCTTC. The chain recombines TRBV15 with TRBJ2-1; D not certain. The CDR3 extends over 13 amino acids. The V end lost 5 bases, the J end lost 4 bases, and 9 bases lay between the germline ends. Germline V CDR1 and CDR2: LNHNV, YYDKDF (reference sequence).

The chain employs TRBV5-4 and TRBJ2-2, with a weak D call TRBD1 (6 bases). V shed 4 bases and J shed 5 bases, with 12 bases lying between them. The germline V gene has CDR1 SGHNT and CDR2 YYREEE (reference sequence). There are 14 residues in the CDR3. In DNA, the CDR3 is TGTGCCAGCAGCCTGCCTACAGGGACCGGGGAGCTGTTTTTT. Its protein is CASSLPTGTGELFF.

The V gene is TRBV19, the J gene TRBJ2-2; maybe TRBD1 (7 bases). CDR1 and CDR2 (germline): LNHDA, SQIVND (reference sequence). The V end lost 3 bases, the J end lost 6 bases, and 8 bases lay between the germline ends. This CDR3 region has 13 residues. The CDR3 DNA follows: TGTGCCAGTAGTATCAGGGGGGCCGGGGAGCTGTTTTTT. Its translation: CASSIRGAGELFF.

This clone was observed a single time. J is TRBJ2-1 and V is TRBV7-2, with TRBD2 matching over 11 bases. The germline V gene encodes CDR1 SGHTA and CDR2 FQGNSA. CDR3 length: 15 residues. V dropped 1 base and J dropped 9; count of bases not matched to a gene: 5. The DNA for the CDR3 is TGTGCCAGCAGCTTAGTAGCTAGCGGGAGGACTGAGCAGTTCTTC. This codes for CASSLVASGRTEQFF.

The rearrangement joins TRBV19 to TRBJ2-7; maybe TRBD1 (6 bases). Trimming took 5 bases from V and 2 from J, leaving 16 bases between them. From germline, CDR1 is LNHDA and CDR2 SQIVND (reference sequence). The CDR3 runs to 15 residues. CDR3 amino acids: CASSAYGTPTYEQYF. The CDR3 coding sequence is TGTGCCAGTAGTGCTTACGGGACACCGACCTACGAGCAGTACTTC. Drawing the rest from reference TRBV19 and TRBJ2-7, the complete variable domain is DGGITQSPKYLFRKEGQNVTLSCEQNLNHDAMYWYRQDPGQGLRLIYYSQIVNDFQKGDIAEGYSVSREKKESFPLTVTSAQKNPTAFYLCASSAYGTPTYEQYFGPGTRLTVT.

This rearrangement joins TRBV12-5 to TRBJ2-1; D is perhaps TRBD2 (5 bases). The CDR3 is 15 amino acids. Deletions cut 1 base from V and 7 bases from J, with 14 bases between. Germline V gene sequence: CDR1 LGHNT, CDR2 FRNRAP. CDR3 DNA sequence: TGTGCTAGTGGTTTGGCGGGGAGAACGGGGAATGAGCAGTTCTTC. Encoded protein: CASGLAGRTGNEQFF.

Worth noting for this clone: Other DNA sequences within the sample encode an identical CDR3. V usage is TRBV9 and J usage is TRBJ1-1; 7 bases map to TRBD1. After removal of 0 bases from V and 1 base from J, the junction contained 0 bases not matched to a gene. From germline, CDR1 is SGDLS and CDR2 YYNGEE. CDR3 length equals 14 residues. The CDR3 nucleotides read TGTGCCAGCAGCGTAGGGACAGGGAACACTGAAGCTTTCTTT. Amino acid sequence: CASSVGTGNTEAFF.

This chain links TRBV6-5 with TRBJ1-1; 11 nucleotides line up with TRBD1. V shed 0 bases, J shed 13 bases, and the junction held 10 bases outside the gene matches. The CDR3 spans 15 residues. CDR1 is MNHEY and CDR2 is SVGAGI in the germline V gene. CDR3 DNA: TGTGCCAGCAGTTACTCGCTGGGGACAGGGGGTCCCTTTTTCTTT. It encodes CASSYSLGTGGPFFF.

The genes are TRBV5-3 and TRBJ2-6; the D is unclear. TRBV5-3 is recorded as an ORF, its role being uncertain. V shed 4 bases and J shed 0 bases, with 11 bases lying between them. The length of the CDR3 is 16 residues. The CDR3 is CARSRHRFSGANVLTF. CDR3 DNA: TGTGCCAGAAGCCGCCACAGATTCTCTGGGGCCAACGTCCTGACTTTC.

Note on this clone: Other DNA sequences in this sample translate to the same CDR3. V is TRBV18 and J is TRBJ2-7, with 9 bases that match TRBD1. The V gene end was trimmed by 3 bases and the J gene end by 1 base; junction bases not matched to a gene: 1. This CDR3 is 14 amino acids long. Germline V gene lookup returns CDR1 KGHSH and CDR2 LQKENI. The DNA for the CDR3 is TGTGCCAGCTCACCGGGACAGGGTTCCTACGAGCAGTACTTC. Encoded protein: CASSPGQGSYEQYF.

V and J are TRBV30 and TRBJ2-2; 7 nucleotides align to TRBD2. Germline V CDR1 and CDR2: GTSNPN, SVGIG (reference sequence). There are 12 residues in the CDR3. V lost 4 bases and J lost 7; bases outside the gene matches: 3. CDR3 protein: CAWIGRGGELFF. The CDR3 DNA follows: TGTGCCTGGATTGGGAGGGGCGGGGAGCTGTTTTTT.

CDR3 region: CASNPGQVGGETQYF. CDR3 coding DNA: TGTGCCAGCAACCCGGGACAGGTGGGGGGAGAGACCCAGTACTTC. The chain employs TRBV27 and TRBJ2-5; 8 nucleotides agree with TRBD1. This CDR3 is 15 amino acids long. Germline V gene sequence: CDR1 MNHEY, CDR2 SMNVEV (reference sequence). The ends lost 7 bases at V and 4 bases at J; junction bases unmatched: 11.

The J gene is TRBJ2-5, the V gene TRBV7-3; D gene ambiguous. Trimming left V 3 bases short and J 5 bases short, with 10 bases between. The germline CDR1 and CDR2 sequences are SGHTA and FQGTGA. This CDR3 is built from 13 residues. The CDR3 reads CASSFNSQETQYF. In DNA, the CDR3 is TGTGCCAGCAGCTTTAACTCACAGGAGACCCAGTACTTC.

The chain uses TRBV6-5 and TRBJ2-3; TRBD2 might be the D (6 bases). The V gene's germline CDR1 is MNHEY and CDR2 SVGAGI. The CDR3 extends over 14 amino acids. V lost 5 bases to trimming and J lost 0 bases, with 9 bases between them. The CDR3 is CASSRTTSTDTQYF. The CDR3 DNA reads as TGTGCCAGCAGTCGGACTACTAGCACAGATACGCAGTATTTT.